A selection of T cell receptor beta chains follows, all from one sample in a study of CD8+CD57+ T cells in acquired aplastic anemia. One entry per CDR3 protein, called by TCRdb with MiXCR from the reads. The profile shows about 190,000 distinct CDR3 sequences, 50% to 75% of them singletons. The sequenced sample was sorted CD4+, CD8+, or CD8+CD57+ T cells (not recorded which) from PBMCs. These receptor sequences come from a human donor with severe aplastic anemia or a healthy control (not recorded which). The CDR3 runs from the conserved cysteine through the conserved F or W. The D gene is left open where the match is weak. Clone size, where shown, is once, few, many, or a class for clones that have expanded.

j_call d_call clone_size v_call cdr3_nt cdr3_aa
TRBJ2-1 . . TRBV10-2 TGCGCCAGCAACCAGGACAATGAGCAGTTCTTC CASNQDNEQFF
TRBJ2-7 TRBD2 . TRBV19 TGTGCCAGTAGTATTTCTAGCGGGAGTTACGAGCAGTACTTC CASSISSGSYEQYF
TRBJ2-2 . . TRBV29-1 TGCAGCGTTGATGGGGGGTCCGGGGAGCTGTTTTTT CSVDGGSGELFF
TRBJ2-7 . . TRBV20-1 TGCAGTGCAGGACGGATCTACGAGCAGTACTTC CSAGRIYEQYF
TRBJ2-7 TRBD2 few TRBV19 TGTGCCAGTAGTACCGGGGGGGGATACGAGCAGTACTTC CASSTGGGYEQYF
TRBJ2-1 TRBD1 . TRBV24-1 TGTGCCACAAGGGACAGGGGGCAACTCAATGAGCAGTTCTTC CATRDRGQLNEQFF
TRBJ2-7 TRBD1 . TRBV20-1 TGCAGTGCCCCCGACGCGACAGGGTCCTACGAGCAGTACTTC CSAPDATGSYEQYF
TRBJ2-7 . . TRBV20-1 TGCAGTGCTAGTTCCGAATACTTGACGTACGAGCAGTACTTC CSASSEYLTYEQYF
TRBJ2-5 TRBD2 . TRBV7-6 TGTGCCAGCAGCCTCGCCGGGACTAGCGGCGGTAGGGAGACCCAGTACTTC CASSLAGTSGGRETQYF
TRBJ1-5 . . TRBV15 TGTGCCACCAGCAGAGATATATGGACGGTACCCAATCAGCCCCAGCATTTT CATSRDIWTVPNQPQHF
TRBJ1-6 TRBD1 . TRBV14 TGTGCCAGCAGCCAAGGGACAGGGGGACTTAATTCACCCCTCCACTTT CASSQGTGGLNSPLHF
TRBJ1-1 . . TRBV5-6 TGTGCCAGCAGCTTGGCCGGGCAGCATCCCCATGAGACTTTCTTT CASSLAGQHPHETFF
TRBJ1-5 . . TRBV28 TGTGCCAGCAGTTTAGGCGGGCCTGAGGGCAATCAGCCCCAGCATTTT CASSLGGPEGNQPQHF
TRBJ2-7 TRBD2 . TRBV10-3 TGTGCCAGCAGTCTTTTAGCGGGGTTAGCCTACGAGCAGTACTTC CASSLLAGLAYEQYF
TRBJ2-1 TRBD1 . TRBV20-1 TGCAGTGCTAGAGGACAGGGGGGATACAATGAGCAGTTCTTC CSARGQGGYNEQFF
TRBJ2-5 . . TRBV20-1 TGCAGTGCTATAGAGGGAGATTACAAAGAGACCCAGTACTTC CSAIEGDYKETQYF
TRBJ2-3 . . TRBV20-1 TGCAGTGCTAGACTTTCTCCCTTAAGCACAGATACGCAGTATTTT CSARLSPLSTDTQYF
TRBJ1-4 . . TRBV15 TGTGCCACCAGCAGAGGGCCAGAGGAAAAACTGTTTTTT CATSRGPEEKLFF
TRBJ1-1 . . TRBV6-1 TGTGCCAGCAGTGCCACAGACGGGGCGATGGGGACTGAAGCTTTCTTT CASSATDGAMGTEAFF
TRBJ1-1 . . TRBV7-9 TGTGCCAGCAGCCCGGGTGGGATGAACACTGAAGCTTTCTTT CASSPGGMNTEAFF
TRBJ2-7 TRBD1 . TRBV20-1 TGCAGTGCTACCCCGGGACAGCCCTACGAGCAGTACTTC CSATPGQPYEQYF
TRBJ2-5 TRBD1 . TRBV28 TGTGCCAGCAATCTGATGTCAGCGGACAGGGTTAAAGAGACCCAGTACTTC CASNLMSADRVKETQYF
TRBJ1-2 . . TRBV24-1 TGTGCCCGTATCTGGGATCGGGGAATCCTCCGCTATGGCTACACCTTC CARIWDRGILRYGYTF
TRBJ2-7 . . TRBV5-4 TGTGCCAGCAGCTGGGGGGGGGGCGGCGAGCAGTACTTC CASSWGGGGEQYF
TRBJ2-1 TRBD1 . TRBV7-6 TGTGCCAGCAGCTCGACAGGGGTACTGAATGAGCAGTTCTTC CASSSTGVLNEQFF
TRBJ1-1 . . TRBV7-6 TGTGCCAGCAGCTTGGTTTTGGACACTGAAGCTTTCTTT CASSLVLDTEAFF
TRBJ1-2 . . TRBV14 TGTGCCAGCAGCCAAGCCGACAGGCGTCACTATGGCTACACCTTC CASSQADRRHYGYTF
TRBJ1-2 . . TRBV29-1 TGCAGCGTTGTAGGCGGAGATAACTATGGCTACACCTTC CSVVGGDNYGYTF
TRBJ2-1 TRBD2 . TRBV5-1 TGCGCCAGCAGCTCTGGGACTAGCGGGGGTAATGAGCAGTTCTTC CASSSGTSGGNEQFF
TRBJ2-2 . . TRBV5-4 TGTGCCAGCAGCCATGAAAACAGGGTCGGGGAGCTGTTTTTT CASSHENRVGELFF
TRBJ1-6 . few TRBV20-1 TGCAGTGCTAGAGCAGAGAATAATTCACCCCTCCACTTT CSARAENNSPLHF
TRBJ1-2 TRBD1 . TRBV19 TGTGCCAGTAGTCCACGACAGGGGAGGAACTATGGCTACACCTTC CASSPRQGRNYGYTF
TRBJ2-3 TRBD1 . TRBV10-3 TGTGCCATCAGTGAGGGACAGGGCCGCACAGATACGCAGTATTTT CAISEGQGRTDTQYF
TRBJ2-3 . many TRBV12-3/TRBV12-4 TGTGCCAGCAGTTTGGCGGGATCTGGCACAGATACGCAGTATTTT CASSLAGSGTDTQYF
TRBJ2-3 . . TRBV24-1 TGTGCCACCAGTGTCGAATATACGCAGTATTTT CATSVEYTQYF
TRBJ2-7 . . TRBV2 TGTGCCAGCAGTGAAACGGACGAGCAGTACTTC CASSETDEQYF
TRBJ1-2 . . TRBV2 TGTGCCAGCAGTGAATACGGAGGAGCTAACTATGGCTACACCTTC CASSEYGGANYGYTF
TRBJ1-5 . . TRBV4-3 TGCGCCAGCAGCCAAGAATGGGGTAGCAATCAGCCCCAGCATTTT CASSQEWGSNQPQHF
TRBJ2-5 TRBD2 many TRBV5-1 TGCGCCAGCAGCGGGTCCGGGACTAGCGGGGAGGAGACCCAGTACTTC CASSGSGTSGEETQYF
TRBJ2-6 TRBD2 . TRBV25-1 TGTGCCAGCAGTGGGGGACTAGCGGGAGTCCTCGGGGCCAACGTCCTGACTTTC CASSGGLAGVLGANVLTF
TRBJ2-5 . few TRBV12-3/TRBV12-4 TGTGCCAGCAGATTACGGGGGTCGGGGGCCTCCGGGGAGACCCAGTACTTC CASRLRGSGASGETQYF
TRBJ1-5 . . TRBV19 TGTGCCAGTAGTATTGGACGGACGAATCAGCCCCAGCATTTT CASSIGRTNQPQHF
TRBJ2-7 . . TRBV4-3 TGCGCCAGCAGCCAAGATGGGACCGAGCAGTACTTC CASSQDGTEQYF
TRBJ2-4 . . TRBV19 TGTGCCAGTGGCCCTCTCGCAACAGAAAACATTCGGTACTTC CASGPLATENIRYF
TRBJ2-7 . . TRBV12-3/TRBV12-4 TGTGCCAGCGCCCGTCGGCAGGGGGGCTACGAGCAGTACTTC CASARRQGGYEQYF
TRBJ2-3 . . TRBV6-5 TGTGCCAGCAGCTCTAGCGCGCTGGCCCTTAATACGCAGTATTTT CASSSSALALNTQYF
TRBJ1-5 TRBD1 few TRBV10-3 TGTGCCTCAGGGGGTTATAGCAATCAGCCCCAGCATTTT CASGGYSNQPQHF
TRBJ2-1 TRBD1 . TRBV2 TGTGCCAGCAGTGCAGGACAGGTAGAGCAGTTCTTC CASSAGQVEQFF
TRBJ1-4 . . TRBV10-3 TGTGCCATCAGTGAGTCGAAGCTAAATGAAAAACTGTTTTTT CAISESKLNEKLFF
TRBJ1-2 . . TRBV5-7 TGTGCCAGCAGCCAACAGGGTTTTGGCTACACCTTC CASSQQGFGYTF
TRBJ2-4 TRBD1 few TRBV27 TGTGCCAGCACCGACAGGGGGAACATTCAGTACTTC CASTDRGNIQYF
TRBJ2-3 . . TRBV7-9 TGTGCCAGCAGCCCCCGCCGAACAGGGAGCACAGATACGCAGTATTTT CASSPRRTGSTDTQYF
TRBJ1-3 . . TRBV2 TGTGCCAGCAGTGTGGCTGAACAGGGAAACACCATATATTTT CASSVAEQGNTIYF
TRBJ1-1 . few TRBV9 TGTGCCAGCAGCCCTGGGGACACTGAAGCTTTCTTT CASSPGDTEAFF